Listed below are T cell receptor beta chains from one sample, sequenced in a study of neurological immune-mediated disorders. In TCRdb, the 5' RACE reads were re-called with MiXCR into one record per CDR3 protein. This table holds approximately 30,000 distinct CDR3 sequences, about an eighth found once. Input material: CD4+ T cells from blood. The receptor source for this set is a female donor with HTLV-1-associated myelopathy (HAM/TSP). Both conserved end residues are part of each CDR3. The D gene is left open where the match is weak. Expanded clones are given a class, and other clones once, few, many or no size at all.

v_call: TRBV25-1; clone_size: -; d_call: -; j_call: TRBJ2-1; cdr3_nt: TGTGCCAACAGTGATGGTTTTGAGCAGTTCTTC; cdr3_aa: CANSDGFEQFF
v_call: TRBV11-1; clone_size: many; d_call: TRBD2; j_call: TRBJ2-1; cdr3_nt: TGTGCCAGCAGCTGGACTAGCGGGAGGGTGGGTGAGCAGTTCTTC; cdr3_aa: CASSWTSGRVGEQFF
v_call: TRBV29-1; clone_size: many; d_call: TRBD1; j_call: TRBJ2-7; cdr3_nt: TGCAGCGTTCATGGGACAGGGGTCTACGAGCAGTACTTC; cdr3_aa: CSVHGTGVYEQYF
v_call: TRBV5-1; clone_size: many; d_call: -; j_call: TRBJ1-1; cdr3_nt: TGCGCCAGCAGTCGGGCTATGGGGTCTGAAGCTTTCTTT; cdr3_aa: CASSRAMGSEAFF
v_call: TRBV7-3; clone_size: hyperexpanded; d_call: TRBD2; j_call: TRBJ2-1; cdr3_nt: TGTGCCAGCAGCATTGGGACTAGCAGCTACAATGAGCAGTTCTTC; cdr3_aa: CASSIGTSSYNEQFF
v_call: TRBV11-2; clone_size: many; d_call: -; j_call: TRBJ2-7; cdr3_nt: TGTGCCAGCAGCTTAGAGTTAGGGCGAACGGGGGAGCAGTACTTC; cdr3_aa: CASSLELGRTGEQYF
v_call: TRBV12-3/TRBV12-4; clone_size: many; d_call: TRBD1; j_call: TRBJ2-3; cdr3_nt: TGTGCCAGCAGTTTAGGGACAGGGGATACGCAGTATTTT; cdr3_aa: CASSLGTGDTQYF
v_call: TRBV5-1; clone_size: many; d_call: -; j_call: TRBJ2-6; cdr3_nt: TGCGCCAGCAGCTTTAGCAACTCTGGGGCCAACGTCCTGACTTTC; cdr3_aa: CASSFSNSGANVLTF
v_call: TRBV15; clone_size: many; d_call: -; j_call: TRBJ2-3; cdr3_nt: TGTGCCACCAGCAGAGATAGAGCTGTGACAGATACGCAGTATTTT; cdr3_aa: CATSRDRAVTDTQYF
v_call: TRBV5-1; clone_size: many; d_call: TRBD2; j_call: TRBJ2-7; cdr3_nt: TGCGCCAGCAGCTTGGCCCCCCGACTAGCCGAAGGCGAGCAGTACTTC; cdr3_aa: CASSLAPRLAEGEQYF
v_call: TRBV20-1; clone_size: many; d_call: TRBD1; j_call: TRBJ1-6; cdr3_nt: TGCAGTGCTAGAGCCGGGACAGGGGGCGATTCACCCCTCCACTTT; cdr3_aa: CSARAGTGGDSPLHF
v_call: TRBV9; clone_size: -; d_call: -; j_call: TRBJ1-1; cdr3_nt: TGTGCCAGCAGCGTTGGAATGGAATGGATTGAAGCTTTCTTT; cdr3_aa: CASSVGMEWIEAFF
v_call: TRBV5-1; clone_size: many; d_call: TRBD2; j_call: TRBJ2-1; cdr3_nt: TGCGCCAGCAGCACCACTAGCGGGAGATTTAATGAGCAGTTCTTC; cdr3_aa: CASSTTSGRFNEQFF
v_call: TRBV7-2; clone_size: many; d_call: -; j_call: TRBJ2-3; cdr3_nt: TGTGCCAGCAGCTTGGACGGCTCGCGAGATACGCAGTATTTT; cdr3_aa: CASSLDGSRDTQYF
v_call: TRBV9; clone_size: many; d_call: TRBD2; j_call: TRBJ2-1; cdr3_nt: TGTGCCAGCAGTGTCAGCGGGATACAGAATGAGCAGTTCTTC; cdr3_aa: CASSVSGIQNEQFF
v_call: TRBV30; clone_size: many; d_call: -; j_call: TRBJ2-7; cdr3_nt: TGTGCCTGGAGTGTATCAGGGAGCGAGCAGTACTTC; cdr3_aa: CAWSVSGSEQYF
v_call: TRBV3-1; clone_size: once; d_call: TRBD2; j_call: TRBJ2-3; cdr3_nt: TGTGCCAGCAGCCAAGACGAACTAGCGGGGTGGCATAAAGATACGCAGTATTTT; cdr3_aa: CASSQDELAGWHKDTQYF
v_call: TRBV10-3; clone_size: many; d_call: -; j_call: TRBJ2-3; cdr3_nt: TGTGCCATCAGTTGGACCAACCGGGCAGATACGCAGTATTTT; cdr3_aa: CAISWTNRADTQYF
v_call: TRBV5-1; clone_size: many; d_call: -; j_call: TRBJ2-5; cdr3_nt: TGCGCCAGCAGCAGTCGTTCCCAAGAGACCCAGTACTTC; cdr3_aa: CASSSRSQETQYF
v_call: TRBV29-1; clone_size: -; d_call: TRBD1; j_call: TRBJ2-1; cdr3_nt: TGCAGCGCTGCAGGGGGCGCGGGCAATGAGCAGTTCTTC; cdr3_aa: CSAAGGAGNEQFF
v_call: TRBV6-2/TRBV6-3; clone_size: many; d_call: -; j_call: TRBJ2-2; cdr3_nt: TGTGCCAGCAGTCCGGGAAGGGTAGCGGACCTCGGGGAGCTGTTTTTT; cdr3_aa: CASSPGRVADLGELFF
v_call: TRBV7-9; clone_size: many; d_call: -; j_call: TRBJ1-2; cdr3_nt: TGTGCCAGCAGCTTAAATGTCTATGGCTACACCTTC; cdr3_aa: CASSLNVYGYTF
v_call: TRBV16; clone_size: medium-sized; d_call: TRBD1; j_call: TRBJ1-5; cdr3_nt: TGTGCCAGCAGCTCTGACAGGGGCAGCAATCAGCCCCAGCATTTT; cdr3_aa: CASSSDRGSNQPQHF
v_call: TRBV5-1; clone_size: many; d_call: -; j_call: TRBJ2-7; cdr3_nt: TGCGCCAGCAGATTGGACGGCAAAAGGGAGCAGTACTTC; cdr3_aa: CASRLDGKREQYF
v_call: TRBV20-1; clone_size: many; d_call: TRBD2; j_call: TRBJ2-1; cdr3_nt: TGCAGCGGTAGCGGGGGGTACTCCCAGCAGGTGCAGTTCTTC; cdr3_aa: CSGSGGYSQQVQFF
v_call: TRBV6-6; clone_size: many; d_call: -; j_call: TRBJ1-4; cdr3_nt: TGTGCCAGCAGCTTTAATGAAAAACTGTTTTTT; cdr3_aa: CASSFNEKLFF
v_call: TRBV20-1; clone_size: -; d_call: -; j_call: TRBJ2-5; cdr3_nt: TGCAGTGCTGTCGAGGTCAGAAGGGAGACCCAGTATTTC; cdr3_aa: CSAVEVRRETQYF
v_call: TRBV5-6; clone_size: medium-sized; d_call: -; j_call: TRBJ2-2; cdr3_nt: TGTGCCAGCAGCTCTGGCAGGGTCAATAACGCCGGGGAGCTGTTTTTT; cdr3_aa: CASSSGRVNNAGELFF
v_call: TRBV7-2; clone_size: medium-sized; d_call: -; j_call: TRBJ2-5; cdr3_nt: TGTGCCAGCAGCCCCGGGACTCCTCAAGAGACCCAGTACTTC; cdr3_aa: CASSPGTPQETQYF
v_call: TRBV5-1; clone_size: many; d_call: TRBD1; j_call: TRBJ1-2; cdr3_nt: TGCGCCAGCAGCACGGGACAGGGAGACTCTGGCTACACCTTC; cdr3_aa: CASSTGQGDSGYTF
v_call: TRBV20-1; clone_size: many; d_call: TRBD1; j_call: TRBJ2-7; cdr3_nt: TGCAGTGCTAGAACAGGGACAGTTTCCTACGAGCAGTACTTC; cdr3_aa: CSARTGTVSYEQYF
v_call: TRBV5-1; clone_size: many; d_call: -; j_call: TRBJ2-7; cdr3_nt: TGCGCCAGCAGCGCGGGACTTTACGAGCAGTACTTC; cdr3_aa: CASSAGLYEQYF
v_call: TRBV18; clone_size: many; d_call: TRBD2; j_call: TRBJ2-7; cdr3_nt: TGTGCCAGCTCACCCCCAGGGACTAGCGGGTCCTACGAGCAGTACTTC; cdr3_aa: CASSPPGTSGSYEQYF
v_call: TRBV5-5; clone_size: medium-sized; d_call: -; j_call: TRBJ2-1; cdr3_nt: TGTGCCAGCAGCTTCGCAGGGACCAATGAGCAGTTCTTC; cdr3_aa: CASSFAGTNEQFF
v_call: TRBV27; clone_size: -; d_call: -; j_call: TRBJ2-2; cdr3_nt: -; cdr3_aa: CASSRRESFYEQYFGPDTGELFF
v_call: TRBV4-2; clone_size: many; d_call: -; j_call: TRBJ2-2; cdr3_nt: TGTGCCAGCAGCCAAGGGAGACTAGAGAACACCGGGGAGCTGTTTTTT; cdr3_aa: CASSQGRLENTGELFF
v_call: TRBV5-1; clone_size: -; d_call: -; j_call: TRBJ1-1; cdr3_nt: -; cdr3_aa: CASSFYICSVKDGGAFF
v_call: TRBV5-6; clone_size: many; d_call: TRBD1; j_call: TRBJ2-1; cdr3_nt: TGTGCCAGCCAACTGACAGGGGATGGGATCAATGAGCAGTTCTTC; cdr3_aa: CASQLTGDGINEQFF
v_call: TRBV20-1; clone_size: many; d_call: -; j_call: TRBJ2-2; cdr3_nt: TGCAGTGCCAGACTCGACACCGGGGAGCTGTTTTTT; cdr3_aa: CSARLDTGELFF
v_call: TRBV12-3/TRBV12-4; clone_size: -; d_call: -; j_call: TRBJ2-2; cdr3_nt: TGTGCCAGCAGTTTAGGTCGGCCAGCGAACACCTGGGAGCTGTTTTTT; cdr3_aa: CASSLGRPANTWELFF
v_call: TRBV28; clone_size: many; d_call: TRBD1; j_call: TRBJ2-7; cdr3_nt: TGTGCCAGCAGTTCCGCCGGGACAGGGAACTACGAGCAGTACTTC; cdr3_aa: CASSSAGTGNYEQYF
v_call: TRBV7-8; clone_size: -; d_call: -; j_call: TRBJ2-7; cdr3_nt: TGTGCCAGCAGCTTAAAACGGAAGGCTTACGAGCAGTACTTC; cdr3_aa: CASSLKRKAYEQYF